The 24 T cell receptor beta chains below come from one sample, sequenced in a study of cytotoxic CD8 clonotypes in ibrutinib-treated CLL. Assay: immunoSEQ multiplex PCR; the TCRdb copy retains only in-frame clones and omits some. The sample shows about 200,000 clones, around 72% of them seen only once. The sequenced sample was PBMCs, obtained after 24 months of ibrutinib treatment. These receptor sequences come from a human donor with chronic lymphocytic leukemia.

This clone turned up a few times. V usage is TRBV9 and J usage is TRBJ1-2, with unresolved D. CDR3 size: 14 residues. CDR1 is SGDLS, CDR2 YYNGEE, per germline. The V and J ends lost 0 bases and 4 bases respectively, with 10 bases between them. This CDR3 reads CASSVAALSYGYTF. The CDR3 DNA is TGTGCCAGCAGCGTAGCTGCCCTCTCCTATGGCTACACCTTC. The variable domain in full, completed from reference TRBV9 and TRBJ1-2, reads DSGVTQTPKHLITATGQRVTLRCSPRSGDLSVYWYQQSLDQGLQFLIQYYNGEERAKGNILERFSAQQFPDLHSELNLSSLELGDSALYFCASSVAALSYGYTFGSGTRLTVV.

The chain links TRBV5-1 to TRBJ2-3; TRBD1 or TRBD2 may be the D gene (5 bases each). Germline V lookup: CDR1 SGHRS, CDR2 YFSETQ. V was shortened by 4 bases and J by 1 base, with 10 bases between the two germline ends. This CDR3 region has 14 residues. DNA of the CDR3: TGCGCCAGCAGCGGGGGAGTGGGCACAGATACGCAGTATTTT. Amino acid sequence: CASSGGVGTDTQYF. The whole variable domain, remainder taken from reference TRBV5-1 and TRBJ2-3, is KAGVTQTPRYLIKTRGQQVTLSCSPISGHRSVSWYQQTPGQGLQFLFEYFSETQRNKGNFPGRFSGRQFSNSRSEMNVSTLELGDSALYLCASSGGVGTDTQYFGPGTRLTVL.

The chain is built from TRBV20-1 and TRBJ2-5; D possibly corresponds to TRBD1 (5 bases). V lost 5 bases to trimming and J lost 5 bases, with 9 bases between them. CDR1 and CDR2 (germline): DFQATT, SNEGSKA (reference sequence). The CDR3 consists of 11 residues. In DNA form, the CDR3 reads TGCAGTGCTCCAGGGCGGGAGACCCAGTACTTC. It codes for CSAPGRETQYF.

This chain joins TRBV18 and TRBJ1-2; 10 bases agree with TRBD1. Germline values: CDR1 KGHSH, CDR2 LQKENI. V lost 6 bases, J lost 1 base, and 5 bases stayed unmatched. This CDR3 is 15 amino acids long. The CDR3 coding sequence is TGTGCCAGCTCCGAGGGACAGGGGATTAACTATGGCTACACCTTC. This gives the protein CASSEGQGINYGYTF.

The chain uses TRBV29-1 and TRBJ2-1; D remains ambiguous. Germline V CDR1 and CDR2: SQVTM, ANQGSEA. The CDR3 extends over 13 amino acids. V shed 4 bases and J shed 4 bases, with 11 bases lying between them. This CDR3 is CSVAGQGYNEQFF. In DNA, the CDR3 is TGCAGCGTTGCCGGCCAAGGGTACAATGAGCAGTTCTTC.

The chain employs TRBV10-3 and TRBJ2-7; TRBD1 matches at 8 bases. The CDR3 consists of 12 residues. The germline V gene encodes CDR1 ENHRY and CDR2 SYGVKD. V shed 6 bases and J 3 bases; nucleotides not matched to a gene: 1. The DNA for the CDR3 is TGTGCCATCAGAACAGGGGGCTACGAGCAGTACTTC. It codes for CAIRTGGYEQYF.

This clone has a single count. J is TRBJ2-3 and V is TRBV6-5, with 8 bases lining up with TRBD1. Germline CDR1 reads MNHEY; CDR2 reads SVGAGI. The J segment lost 7 bases and the V segment lost 2 bases, leaving 5 bases of the junction unmatched. The CDR3 has 14 amino acids. The CDR3 DNA follows: TGTGCCAGCAGTTACGCGACAGGGGTACATACGCAGTATTTT. It is translated as CASSYATGVHTQYF.

The chain uses TRBV2 and TRBJ1-5, with 7 bases aligning to TRBD1. V was pared by 6 bases and J by 6 bases, with 8 bases of the junction left unmatched. The CDR3 runs to 14 residues. From germline, CDR1 is SNHLY and CDR2 FYNNEI. CDR3 in amino acids: CASSPDRVTQPQHF. The CDR3 DNA reads TGTGCCAGCAGCCCCGACAGGGTCACTCAGCCCCAGCATTTT.

The J gene is TRBJ1-4, the V gene TRBV7-9; 7 nucleotides align to TRBD1. Germline CDR1 reads SEHNR; CDR2 reads FQNEAQ (reference sequence). CDR3 length: 15 residues. V gave up 3 bases and J gave up 5 bases; unmatched junction bases: 6. The CDR3 region is CASSFWRTGNEKLFF. CDR3 coding DNA: TGTGCCAGCAGCTTTTGGAGGACAGGAAATGAAAAACTGTTTTTT.

V and J are TRBV7-6 and TRBJ2-3, with TRBD2 matching 8 bases. CDR3 length: 17 amino acids. From germline, CDR1 is SGHVS and CDR2 FNYEAQ. After removal of 5 bases from V and 0 bases from J, the junction contained 10 bases not matched to a gene. The CDR3 bases are TGTGCCAGCAGCCCGGGGGGGAGCGGCCCTAGCACAGATACGCAGTATTTT. It encodes CASSPGGSGPSTDTQYF.

This chain connects TRBV6-1 to TRBJ2-7; 9 bases are a match to TRBD1. CDR1 is MNHNS and CDR2 is SASEGT in the germline V gene. After removal of 9 bases from V and 2 bases from J, the junction contained 8 bases not matched to a gene. This CDR3 contains 14 residues. The CDR3 bases are TGTGCCAGTGACAGGGGGACATATCCCTACGAGCAGTACTTC. Its translation is CASDRGTYPYEQYF.

The gene calls are TRBV27 and TRBJ1-5; no definite D call. The ends were cut back, 5 bases at V and 0 bases at J, with 11 bases in the middle. Germline CDR1 MNHEY, CDR2 SMNVEV (reference sequence). There are 15 residues in the CDR3. CDR3 sequence: CASSHSRRSNQPQHF. In nucleotides, the CDR3 is TGTGCCAGCAGTCACTCGCGGCGTAGCAATCAGCCCCAGCATTTT.

V and J are TRBV11-2 and TRBJ2-2, with 7 bases fitting TRBD2. The length of the CDR3 is 15 residues. CDR1 SGHAT and CDR2 FQNNGV come from the germline V gene. The V segment lost 1 base and the J segment 7 bases; nucleotides outside the gene matches: 6. CDR3 residues: CASSLVGGNHGELFF. The CDR3 coding sequence is TGTGCCAGCAGCTTAGTGGGAGGGAACCACGGGGAGCTGTTTTTT.

The chain couples TRBV7-9 to TRBJ2-1; 8 bases align to TRBD2. The germline CDR1 and CDR2 sequences are SEHNR and FQNEAQ (reference sequence). The CDR3 runs 15 residues. V was clipped by 5 bases and J by 8 bases; unmatched bases: 11. The CDR3 reads CASSTTSAGEDEQFF. CDR3 coding DNA: TGTGCCAGCAGCACGACTAGCGCGGGAGAGGATGAGCAGTTCTTC. Variable domain in full (rest from reference TRBV7-9 and TRBJ2-1): DTGVSQNPRHKITKRGQNVTFRCDPISEHNRLYWYRQTLGQGPEFLTYFQNEAQLEKSRLLSDRFSAERPKGSFSTLEIQRTEQGDSAMYLCASSTTSAGEDEQFFGPGTRLTVL.

This clone was recorded a few times. This chain joins TRBV11-2 and TRBJ2-5; 7 bases agree with TRBD2. The DNA end lines up better with TRBJ2-7; the J call may be wrong. Germline CDR1 SGHAT, CDR2 FQNNGV. The CDR3 is made up of 14 amino acids. In nucleotides, the CDR3 is TGTGCCAGCAGCGGAGCTGGCGGGAGCTACGAGCAGTACTTC. Its translation is CASSGAGGSYEQYF.

This clone has just one count. The chain links TRBV6-5 to TRBJ2-1; D perhaps matches TRBD1 (6 bases). The CDR3 covers 14 residues. CDR1 and CDR2 (germline): MNHEY, SVGAGI. V was shortened by 4 bases and J by 4 bases, with 11 bases between the two germline ends. CDR3 sequence: CASSFDDRYNEQFF. The CDR3 DNA follows: TGTGCCAGCAGTTTCGATGACAGGTACAATGAGCAGTTCTTC.

The V and J genes are TRBV30 and TRBJ1-2, with a tentative D call TRBD1 (6 bases). Germline V gene lookup returns CDR1 GTSNPN and CDR2 SVGIG (reference sequence). With 8 bases removed from V and 11 bases from J, the gap between germline ends came to 18 bases. The CDR3 is made up of 11 amino acids. CDR3 DNA sequence: TGTGCCGGTACGGAAGGGGGGAGATACACCTTC. Encoded protein: CAGTEGGRYTF.

This clone has only one observation. CDR3 in amino acids: CASSDSLASVSSETQYF. The CDR3 nucleotides are TGTGCCAGCAGTGACTCCCTAGCGAGCGTGTCTTCGGAGACCCAGTACTTC. The V gene is TRBV2, the J gene TRBJ2-5; possible D gene TRBD2, 6 bases. The germline CDR1 and CDR2 sequences are SNHLY and FYNNEI. V shed 3 bases and J shed 5 bases, with 22 bases lying between them. The CDR3 contains 17 residues.

The V call is TRBV5-6, the J call TRBJ2-7; no definite D call. The V and J ends lost 1 base and 0 bases respectively, with 8 bases between them. Germline lookup yields CDR1 SGHDT and CDR2 YYEEEE. This CDR3 contains 14 residues. The CDR3 DNA sequence: TGTGCCAGCAGCTTGTATTCGGACTCCTACGAGCAGTACTTC. Its translation is CASSLYSDSYEQYF.

The chain has TRBV30 and TRBJ2-7, with 9 bases fitting TRBD1. Germline values: CDR1 GTSNPN, CDR2 SVGIG (reference sequence). There are 14 residues in the CDR3. The ends lost 2 bases at V and 5 bases at J; junction bases unmatched: 7. CDR3: CAWSQGQGLNEQYF. CDR3 coding DNA: TGTGCCTGGAGTCAGGGACAGGGCCTGAACGAGCAGTACTTC.

The rearrangement joins TRBV7-2 to TRBJ2-1, with D unresolved. CDR1 and CDR2 (germline): SGHTA, FQGNSA. V was cut by 6 bases and J by 3 bases, with 12 bases left in between. The CDR3 has 14 residues. CDR3 coding DNA: TGTGCCAGCAGACCGGCTAGTCACTACAATGAGCAGTTCTTC. It yields the protein CASRPASHYNEQFF.

The rearrangement uses TRBV5-8 and TRBJ1-1, with D hard to call. The V end lost 1 base, the J end lost 6 bases, and 4 bases lay between the germline ends. This CDR3 contains 11 residues. CDR1 is SGHTS, CDR2 YDEGEE, per germline. CDR3 loop: CASSLLSEAFF. The CDR3 DNA reads TGTGCCAGCAGCTTGTTGTCTGAAGCTTTCTTT.

This chain connects TRBV7-9 to TRBJ2-1, with D hard to call. The germline V gene has CDR1 SEHNR and CDR2 FQNEAQ (reference sequence). V gave up 1 base and J gave up 10 bases, with 17 bases separating them. There are 15 residues in the CDR3. The CDR3 sequence is CASSLDRLTVVEQFF. DNA of the CDR3: TGTGCCAGCAGCTTAGACCGGCTAACCGTTGTGGAGCAGTTCTTC.

DNA of the CDR3: TGTGCCAGTAGTATCGGGCCCGACAGGGCCAATCAGCCCCAGCATTTT. Amino acid sequence: CASSIGPDRANQPQHF. The rearrangement links TRBV19 to TRBJ1-5; TRBD1 matches at 7 bases. In germline, CDR1 is LNHDA, CDR2 SQIVND (reference sequence). With V trimmed by 3 bases and J by 3 bases, 8 bases remained unmatched. The CDR3 has 16 residues.